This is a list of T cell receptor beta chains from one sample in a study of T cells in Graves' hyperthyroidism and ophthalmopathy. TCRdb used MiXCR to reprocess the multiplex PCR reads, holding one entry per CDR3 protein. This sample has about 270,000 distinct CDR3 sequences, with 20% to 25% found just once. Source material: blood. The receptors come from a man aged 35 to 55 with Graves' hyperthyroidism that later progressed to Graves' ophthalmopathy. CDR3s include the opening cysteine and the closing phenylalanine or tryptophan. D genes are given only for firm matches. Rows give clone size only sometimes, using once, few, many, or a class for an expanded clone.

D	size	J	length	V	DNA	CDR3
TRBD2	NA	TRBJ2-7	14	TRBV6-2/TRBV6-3	TGTGCCAGCAGTAGTCTAGCGGGAGACGGCGAGCAGTACTTC	CASSSLAGDGEQYF
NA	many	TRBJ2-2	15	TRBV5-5	TGTGCCAGCAGCTTCGGAATCAACAGGGCCGGGGAGCTGTTTTTT	CASSFGINRAGELFF
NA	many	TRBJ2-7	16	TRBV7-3	TGTGCCAGCAGCCCTTCAGGGGGGCTCCTATCCTACGAGCAGTACTTC	CASSPSGGLLSYEQYF
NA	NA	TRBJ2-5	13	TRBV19	TGTGCCAGTCAAGGGGGTTATGAGGAGACCCAGTACTTC	CASQGGYEETQYF
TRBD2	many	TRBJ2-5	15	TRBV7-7	TGTGCTAGCAGCTTAGGCGGGACTAGCTCTGAGACCCAGTACTTC	CASSLGGTSSETQYF
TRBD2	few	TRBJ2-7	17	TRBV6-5	TGTGCCAGCAGTTACTCGGGTTCGGCTAGCGGGTCGTACGAGCAGTACTTC	CASSYSGSASGSYEQYF
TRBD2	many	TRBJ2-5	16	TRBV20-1	TGCAGTGCTAGAGATCCCAGCGGGAGGGCCGGAGAGACCCAGTACTTC	CSARDPSGRAGETQYF
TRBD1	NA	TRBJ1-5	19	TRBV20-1	TGCAGTGCTCTAGATCCGGGACAGGGGGCCTGGTATCGCAATCAGCCCCAGCATTTT	CSALDPGQGAWYRNQPQHF
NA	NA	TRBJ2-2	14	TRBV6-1	TGTGCCAGCAGTGAAGACGGACGCACCGGGGAGCTGTTTTTT	CASSEDGRTGELFF
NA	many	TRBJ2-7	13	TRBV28	TGTGCCAGCAAACCGGGACTTTCCTACGAGCAGTACTTC	CASKPGLSYEQYF
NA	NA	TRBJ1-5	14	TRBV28	TGTGCCAGCAGCCCGGGGGACGGCAATCAGCCCCAGCATTTT	CASSPGDGNQPQHF
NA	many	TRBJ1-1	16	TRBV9	TGTGCCAGCAGCGCCGATGGGAGGGCAGGGCGGACTGAAGCTTTCTTT	CASSADGRAGRTEAFF
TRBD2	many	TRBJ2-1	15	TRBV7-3	TGTGCCAGCAGCCTCGGACTAGCGGGATACAATGAGCAGTTCTTC	CASSLGLAGYNEQFF
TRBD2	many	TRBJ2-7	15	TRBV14	TGTGCCAGCAGCCACGGGAGGAGGCTGGGGTACGAGCAGTACTTC	CASSHGRRLGYEQYF
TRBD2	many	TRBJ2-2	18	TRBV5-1	TGCGCCAGCAGCTTGACCGGACTAGCGGGATTTGACACCGGGGAGCTGTTTTTT	CASSLTGLAGFDTGELFF
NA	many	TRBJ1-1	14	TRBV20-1	TGCAGTGCCCTGGAGGGTCGAATGAACACTGAAGCTTTCTTT	CSALEGRMNTEAFF
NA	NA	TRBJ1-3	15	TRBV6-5	TGTGCCAGCAGTTACTGGGGAAGCTCTGGAAACACCATATATTTT	CASSYWGSSGNTIYF
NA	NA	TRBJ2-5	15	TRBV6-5	TGTGCCAGCAGTCGATTACTTGAGTCGGGAGAGACCCAGTACTTC	CASSRLLESGETQYF
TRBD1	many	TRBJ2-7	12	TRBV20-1	TGCAGTGCTAGAGGACAGGGGGAAGAGCAGTACTTC	CSARGQGEEQYF
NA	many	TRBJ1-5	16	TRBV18	TGTGCCAGCTCTCAATTAAAAGTCCAGGAAAATCAGCCCCAGCATTTT	CASSQLKVQENQPQHF
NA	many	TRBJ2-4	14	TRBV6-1	TGTGCCAGCAGTGAAACCTACAGGAAAAACATTCAGTACTTC	CASSETYRKNIQYF
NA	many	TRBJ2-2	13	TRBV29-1	TGCAGCGTTGACGCAGGGGAGGCCGGGGAGCTGTTTTTT	CSVDAGEAGELFF
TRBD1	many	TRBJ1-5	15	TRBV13	TGTGCCAGCAGCTTGGGGAGACAGGGGGTTCAGCCCCAGCATTTT	CASSLGRQGVQPQHF
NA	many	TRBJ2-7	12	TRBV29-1	TGCAGCACCAAGGGACCTTCCTACGAGCAGTACTTC	CSTKGPSYEQYF
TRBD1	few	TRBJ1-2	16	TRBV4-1	TGCGCCAGCAGTCCGACAGGGACCGAAGCTAACTATGGCTACACCTTC	CASSPTGTEANYGYTF
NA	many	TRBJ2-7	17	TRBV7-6	TGTGCCAGCAGCAATCCGAACCGCCCAGAAGTCTCCTACGAGCAGTACTTC	CASSNPNRPEVSYEQYF
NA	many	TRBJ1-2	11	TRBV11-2	TGTGCCAGCAGCTTACTGCTTGGCTACACCTTC	CASSLLLGYTF
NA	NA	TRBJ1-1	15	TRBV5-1	TGCGCCAGCAGCCCACAGGACTCCTGGAACACTGAAGCTTTCTTT	CASSPQDSWNTEAFF
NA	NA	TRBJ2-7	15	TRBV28	TGTGCCAGCAGTTTATCCCGCAGGGGAAACTACGAGCAGTACTTC	CASSLSRRGNYEQYF
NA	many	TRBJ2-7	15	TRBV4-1	TGCGCCAGCAGCCAAGAGAGAAAGACCACCTACGAGCAGTACTTC	CASSQERKTTYEQYF
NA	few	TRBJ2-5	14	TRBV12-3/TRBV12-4	TGTGCCAGCAGTTCCAGACTAGGGAGGGAGACCCAGTACTTC	CASSSRLGRETQYF
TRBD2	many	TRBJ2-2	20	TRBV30	TGTGCCTGGAGTAATCCCAGGAGATTAGCGGGAGGATTGAACACCGGGGAGCTGTTTTTT	CAWSNPRRLAGGLNTGELFF
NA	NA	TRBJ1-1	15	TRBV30	TGTGCCTGGAGTGTACGAGGGAGGGTGAACACTGAAGCTTTCTTT	CAWSVRGRVNTEAFF
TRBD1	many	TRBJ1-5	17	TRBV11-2	TGTGCCAGCAGCTTAAACCCCGGACAGGGACGCAATCAGCCCCAGCATTTT	CASSLNPGQGRNQPQHF
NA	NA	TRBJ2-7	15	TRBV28	TGTGCCAGCAGTTGGTCGGGGCAGGTTACCTACGAGCAGTACTTC	CASSWSGQVTYEQYF
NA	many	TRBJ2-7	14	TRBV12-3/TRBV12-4	TGTGCCACCCGCCCGGGACACAGTTCCTACGAGCAGTACTTC	CATRPGHSSYEQYF
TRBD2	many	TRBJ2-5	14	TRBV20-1	TGCAGTGCTATCCCCGTTGCGGGAGGAGAGACCCAGTACTTC	CSAIPVAGGETQYF
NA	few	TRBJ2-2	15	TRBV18	TGTGCCAGCTCAACCTCCGGGCCCTCCACCGGGGAGCTGTTTTTT	CASSTSGPSTGELFF
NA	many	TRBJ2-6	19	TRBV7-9	TGTGCCAGCAGCCACCGACAGGATCCCAAACTCTCTGGGGCCAACGTCCTGACTTTC	CASSHRQDPKLSGANVLTF
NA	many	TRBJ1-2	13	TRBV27	TGTGCCAGCAGTCTAGGGGGGAAAGGTGGCTACACCTTC	CASSLGGKGGYTF
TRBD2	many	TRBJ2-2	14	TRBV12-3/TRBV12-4	TGTGCCAGCAGCTTAGCGGGGGACACCGGGGAGCTGTTTTTT	CASSLAGDTGELFF
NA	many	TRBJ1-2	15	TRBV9	TGTGCCAGCAGCGTACGAGACGGATCTAACTATGGCTACACCTTC	CASSVRDGSNYGYTF
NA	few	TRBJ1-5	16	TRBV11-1	TGTGCCAGCAGCTTAGTCACGGGACCGATCAATCAGCCCCAGCATTTT	CASSLVTGPINQPQHF
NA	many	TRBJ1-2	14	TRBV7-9	TGTGCCAGCAGCTTAGCCCTAGAGAGGGGTGGCTACACCTTC	CASSLALERGGYTF
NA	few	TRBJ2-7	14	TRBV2	TGTGCCAGCAGTTTTCGGCGGGACTCCTACGAGCAGTACTTC	CASSFRRDSYEQYF
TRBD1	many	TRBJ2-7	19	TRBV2	TGTGCCAGCAAGTACCGGGACAGGGGGATTGGTCCGACCGACTACGAGCAGTACTTC	CASKYRDRGIGPTDYEQYF
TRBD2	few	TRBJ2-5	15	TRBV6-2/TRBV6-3	TGTGCCAGCAATAGCGGGGGTACAACCAAAGAGACCCAGTACTTC	CASNSGGTTKETQYF
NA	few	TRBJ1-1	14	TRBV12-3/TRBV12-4	TGTGCCAGCAGTTTACTTCCGGGGAACACTGAAGCTTTCTTT	CASSLLPGNTEAFF
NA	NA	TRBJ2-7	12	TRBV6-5	TGTGCCAGCAGTTACAGTCCCTACGAGCAGTACTTC	CASSYSPYEQYF
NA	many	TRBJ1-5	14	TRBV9	TGTGCCAGCAACAGGGACGGTAGCAATCAGCCCCAGCATTTT	CASNRDGSNQPQHF
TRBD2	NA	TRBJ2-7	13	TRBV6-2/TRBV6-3	TGTGCCACTCGTGGGACTAGCGCCTACGAGCAGTACTTC	CATRGTSAYEQYF
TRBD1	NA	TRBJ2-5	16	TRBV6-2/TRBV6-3	TGTGCCAGCAGTTACCGGGCTGGACAGGGGTTTGGGACCCAGTACTTC	CASSYRAGQGFGTQYF
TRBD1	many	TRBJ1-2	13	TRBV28	TGTGCCTGGAACAGGGGGCGAGGCTATGGCTACACCTTC	CAWNRGRGYGYTF
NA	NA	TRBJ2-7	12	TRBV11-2	TGTGCCAGCAGCCAGACTAGTTACGAGCAGTACTTC	CASSQTSYEQYF
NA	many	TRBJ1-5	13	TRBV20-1	TGCAGTGCTAGCGGGGGGGCTTCGCAGCCCCAGCATTTT	CSASGGASQPQHF
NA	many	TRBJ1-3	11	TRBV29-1	TGCAGCGCTGATTCTGGAAACACCATATATTTT	CSADSGNTIYF
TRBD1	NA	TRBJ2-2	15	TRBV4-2	TGTGCCAGCAGCCAACGGACAGGGGGCACCGGGGAGCTGTTTTTT	CASSQRTGGTGELFF
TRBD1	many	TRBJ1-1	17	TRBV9	TGTGCCAGCAGCGTAGACGGCAGGGGGTTCATGAACACTGAAGCTTTCTTT	CASSVDGRGFMNTEAFF
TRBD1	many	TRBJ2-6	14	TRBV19	TGTGCCAGTTCGACAGGGGCTGGGGCCAACGTCCTGACTTTC	CASSTGAGANVLTF